These T cell receptor beta chains were read from a single sample in a study of cytomegalovirus exposure and HLA in healthy donors. Measured with immunoSEQ multiplex PCR; TCRdb has only the in-frame clones, and not every one. The ten most abundant clones cover 6.8% of a sample with around 100,000 clones. Material: PBMCs. Receptor source: a man aged 35 to 55 in good health and CMV-seropositive. Both conserved end residues are part of each CDR3. The order of the fields is D gene, CDR3 length, V gene, J gene, CDR3 DNA, CDR3 protein. The D gene is left open where the match is weak.

TRBD2,16,TRBV6-5,TRBJ2-7,TGTGCCAGCAGTTACTCAGCGGGAGGGATCGGAAACGAGCAGTACTTC,CASSYSAGGIGNEQYF
NA,14,TRBV7-9,TRBJ2-5,TGTGCCAGCAGCTTAGGTGGGCAACAAGAGACCCAGTACTTC,CASSLGGQQETQYF
NA,12,TRBV7-9,TRBJ1-1,TGTGCCAGCAGCATCCGGGACTCTGAAGCTTTCTTT,CASSIRDSEAFF
NA,11,TRBV7-3,TRBJ2-2,TGTGCCAGCAGCCAAACCGGGGAGCTGTTTTTT,CASSQTGELFF
TRBD2,15,TRBV9,TRBJ2-3,TGTGCCAGCAGCCCTGGGACTAGTAGCACAGATACGCAGTATTTT,CASSPGTSSTDTQYF
TRBD1,13,TRBV11-3,TRBJ2-7,TGTGCCAGCAGCTTAGCGGGGACAGGGACTTTAATCTTC,CASSLAGTGTLIF
TRBD2,19,TRBV13,TRBJ2-1,TGTGCCAGCAGCTCCAGCGGGACTAGCAGTCGGTACGCGCCTGATGAGCAGTTCTTC,CASSSSGTSSRYAPDEQFF
TRBD2,16,TRBV30,TRBJ2-7,TGTGCCTGGAGTTACCCCGTGGTAGCGGGAGATCACGAGCAGTACTTC,CAWSYPVVAGDHEQYF
NA,13,TRBV28,TRBJ1-2,TGTGCCAGCAGATCTACAGGGAGATTAGGCTACACCTTC,CASRSTGRLGYTF
TRBD1,14,TRBV19,TRBJ1-6,TGTGCCAGTTGTCCGGGGACAGAGAATTCACCCCTCCACTTT,CASCPGTENSPLHF
NA,15,TRBV5-4,TRBJ1-3,TGTGCCAGCAGCGCAGCAGGGGCCCGTGGAAACACCATATATTTT,CASSAAGARGNTIYF